These 6 T cell receptor beta chains share one sample of origin, sequenced in a study of T-cell memory formation after mild COVID-19. MiXCR, applied by TCRdb to the 5' RACE reads, yields one record per CDR3 protein. The table has about 210,000 distinct CDR3 sequences, about 10% seen once. Sequenced sample: PBMCs or a T cell subset sorted from them (not recorded which). All receptors derive from a man aged 18 to 30 who had mild COVID-19 (a few samples of this study predate the infection). Cell type and time point are not known.

V usage is TRBV28 and J usage is TRBJ2-4, with D perhaps given as TRBD1 or TRBD2 (6 bases each). V was trimmed by 7 bases and J by 9 bases, leaving 16 bases between them. Looked up from germline, CDR1 is MDHEN and CDR2 is SYDVKM. This CDR3 has 13 residues. The CDR3 coding sequence is TGTGCCAGCATTAGGACTGGAGGGGGCATTCAGTACTTC. It is translated as CASIRTGGGIQYF. The full variable domain, its missing parts supplied by reference TRBV28 and TRBJ2-4, is DVKVTQSSRYLVKRTGEKVFLECVQDMDHENMFWYRQDPGLGLRLIYFSYDVKMKEKGDIPEGYSVSREKKERFSLILESASTNQTSMYLCASIRTGGGIQYFGAGTRLSVL.

The chain recombines TRBV11-3 with TRBJ2-7; D is unclear. Trimming stripped 4 bases from V and 3 bases from J, with 10 bases between. Germline V CDR1 and CDR2: SGHNT, YENEEA. The CDR3 spans 13 residues. For the CDR3, the DNA is TGTGCCAGCAGCTCAAACTCGGGCTACGAGCAGTACTTC. Its protein product is CASSSNSGYEQYF.

This clonotype was seen a handful of times. The V and J genes are TRBV7-2 and TRBJ1-4; D unresolved. Trimming removed 0 bases at V and 8 bases at J, with 13 bases between. The CDR3 consists of 15 residues. CDR1 SGHTA and CDR2 FQGNSA come from the germline V gene. Here the CDR3 DNA reads TGTGCCAGCAGCTTAGCTGGGCAGGCGGGGGAAAAACTGTTTTTT. Translated: CASSLAGQAGEKLFF.

With respect to this clonotype: The germline gene is not matched at one end of the junction; a read error may be the cause. The chain uses TRBV5-1 and TRBJ1-6; tentatively, D is TRBD1 (5 bases). Looked up from germline, CDR1 is SGHRS and CDR2 is YFSETQ. This CDR3 spans 13 amino acids. DNA for the CDR3: TGCGCCAGCAGCTACGACAGTTATTCACACCTCCACTTT. Residues: CASSYDSYSHLHF. The variable domain in full, with the rest retrieved from reference TRBV5-1 and TRBJ1-6, is KAGVTQTPRYLIKTRGQQVTLSCSPISGHRSVSWYQQTPGQGLQFLFEYFSETQRNKGNFPGRFSGRQFSNSRSEMNVSTLELGDSALYLCASSYDSYSHLHFGNGTRLTVT.

V and J are TRBV2 and TRBJ2-1, with D perhaps TRBD1 (5 bases). This CDR3 is 14 amino acids long. Deletions cut 8 bases from V and 7 bases from J, with 18 bases between. Germline V gene data show CDR1 as SNHLY and CDR2 as FYNNEI. The CDR3 sequence: CASVKGLVINEQFF. For the CDR3, the DNA is TGTGCCAGCGTAAAGGGGTTGGTGATTAATGAGCAGTTCTTC. The variable domain in full, completed from reference TRBV2 and TRBJ2-1, reads EPEVTQTPSHQVTQMGQEVILRCVPISNHLYFYWYRQILGQKVEFLVSFYNNEISEKSEIFDDQFSVERPDGSNFTLKIRSTKLEDSAMYFCASVKGLVINEQFFGPGTRLTVL.

CDR3 sequence reads: CASSLVAGAAYEQYF. The CDR3 nucleotides are TGTGCCAGCAGCTTAGTAGCGGGGGCCGCCTACGAGCAGTACTTC. The chain couples TRBV7-2 to TRBJ2-7; 9 bases map to TRBD2. Germline assignment: CDR1 SGHTA and CDR2 FQGNSA. This CDR3 is 15 amino acids long. The trim removed 1 base at V and 2 bases at J, leaving 3 bases unmatched.